These 22 T cell receptor delta chains were sequenced from one sample in a study of gamma-delta chains in newborns, infants, children. TCRdb re-called the reads with CATT. Among roughly 6,500 delta-chain clones listed, roughly 2% were seen once. Sequenced sample: blood. These receptors all stem from a child who was a newborn, infant or young child, either healthy, febrile or measles-vaccinated (not recorded which).

Regarding this clone: TCRdb shows a much larger clone's protein in place of this DNA's translation, and the two differ at residue 8, likely through a read error; the protein shown is translated from the DNA. This chain joins TRDV2 and TRDJ3; unclear D gene. Deletions cut 0 bases from V and 5 bases from J, with 16 bases between. The CDR3 is 18 amino acids. Germline CDR1 GEAIGNYY, CDR2 EKD. This CDR3 reads CACDTVDSMNRDTRQMFF. The DNA of the CDR3 is TGTGCCTGTGACACCGTGGACTCCATGAACAGGGACACCCGACAGATGTTTTTC.

Concerning this clone: A far larger clone is one nucleotide away, so this likely arose from a read error. The sample has other DNA sequences that encode this CDR3 too. The chain has TRDV2 and TRDJ3, with 13 bases matching TRDD3. The CDR3 has 20 residues. Germline assignment: CDR1 GEAIGNYY and CDR2 EKD. CDR3 nucleotide sequence: TGTGCCTGCGACACCGTACTGGGGGATACGAGCTCCTGGGACACCCGACAGATGTTTTTC. Protein sequence: CACDTVLGDTSSWDTRQMFF.

This clone was picked up a small number of times. The protein recorded in TCRdb matches a much larger clone and deviates from this DNA's translation at residue 10, suggesting a read error; the protein here is obtained by translating the DNA. The chain is built from TRDV2 and TRDJ3; 7 nucleotides agree with TRDD3. V lost 3 bases, J lost 1 base, and 11 bases stayed unmatched. CDR1 GEAIGNYY and CDR2 EKD come from the germline V gene. The CDR3 sequence is 19 residues long. Written as DNA, the CDR3 is TGTGCCTGTGACGGAGCTGGGGGTTCTAGGTCCTGGGACACCCGACAGATGTTTTTC. It specifies CACDGAGGSRSWDTRQMFF.

This clone was observed many times. The junction differs from germline at one of its ends, possibly a read error. The identical CDR3 is also encoded by other nucleotide sequences in the sample. The chain combines TRDV2 with TRDJ2, with D tentatively TRDD3 (6 bases). This CDR3 comprises 16 residues. Per germline, CDR1 GEAIGNYY and CDR2 EKD. CDR3 amino acids: CACDTVGATLTAQLFF. Written as DNA, the CDR3 is TGTGCCTGTGACACCGTGGGGGCTACTTTGACAGCCCAACTCTTCTTT.

There are a few counts of this clone. It differs at one base from a far larger clone, so likely a read error. The same CDR3 is also encoded by other DNA sequences in this sample. V gene TRDV2 combines with J gene TRDJ3; TRDD3 matches 12 bases. CDR1 GEAIGNYY and CDR2 EKD come from the germline V gene. The CDR3 consists of 18 residues. CDR3 in DNA: TGTGCCTGTGACAAAGTACTGGGGGATACCTGGGACACCCGGCAGATGTTTTTC. It translates to CACDKVLGDTWDTRQMFF.

Note on this clone: For this DNA, TCRdb reports the protein of a much larger clone, which diverges at residue 16, most likely from a read error; the protein presented here is translated directly from the DNA. CDR3 loop: CACDTVGDTPALTAQHFF. CDR3 sequence (DNA): TGTGCCTGTGACACCGTGGGGGATACTCCAGCTTTGACAGCACAACACTTCTTT. This chain joins TRDV2 and TRDJ2, with TRDD3 matching over 10 bases. CDR1 and CDR2 (germline): GEAIGNYY, EKD. The CDR3 spans 18 residues.

This clone was picked up a small number of times. Since a much larger clone is just one base distant, this may be a read error. This rearrangement joins TRDV2 to TRDJ3; 13 bases line up with TRDD3. CDR1 and CDR2 (germline): GEAIGNYY, EKD. This CDR3 region has 18 residues. CDR3 nucleotides: TGTGCCTGTAACACTGGGGGATACGCGTCCTGGGGCACCCGACAGATGTTTTTC. Amino acid sequence: CACNTGGYASWGTRQMFF.

Notes on this clone: This likely reflects a read error, since a far larger clone is one base away. The sample has other DNA sequences that encode this CDR3 too. The CDR3 protein is CACDTVLGDFRSWDTRQMFF. The DNA for the CDR3 is TGTGCCTGTGACACCGTACTGGGGGATTTTCGCTCCTGGGACACCCGCCAGATGTTTTTC. The J gene is TRDJ3, the V gene TRDV2; 10 nucleotides agree with TRDD3. This CDR3 is built from 20 residues. Germline CDR1 is GEAIGNYY and CDR2 is EKD.

This clone has a handful of counts. The protein TCRdb gives is from a much larger clone and does not agree with this DNA's translation at residue 8, likely a read error; the protein shown here comes from the DNA. The chain is built from TRDV2 and TRDJ3; D uncertain. CDR1 is GEAIGNYY and CDR2 is EKD in the germline V gene. The length of the CDR3 is 18 residues. V lost 2 bases to trimming and J lost 4 bases, with 17 bases between them. The CDR3 is CACDRIPMERWDTRQMFF. The DNA of the CDR3 is TGTGCCTGTGACAGGATCCCAATGGAGAGGTGGGACACCCGACAGATGTTTTTC.

In its sample, this clone was seen a few times. A single base separates this from a much larger clone, so it may be a read error. The identical CDR3 is also encoded by other nucleotide sequences in the sample. The gene calls are TRDV2 and TRDJ3, with 7 bases fitting TRDD3. The CDR3 has 18 amino acids. Germline V gene sequence: CDR1 GEAIGNYY, CDR2 EKD. J lost 0 bases, V lost 3 bases, and 7 bases had no gene match. The chain's CDR3 is CACDVLGISSWDTRQMFF. Written as DNA, the CDR3 is TGTGCCTGTGACGTATTGGGGATAAGCTCCTGGGACACCCGACAGATGTTTTTC.

Concerning this clone: A read error is the likely source, as a far larger clone sits one nucleotide away. The chain carries TRDV2 and TRDJ3; TRDD3 matches at 10 bases. The CDR3 runs 19 residues. V gave up 0 bases and J gave up 0 bases; unmatched junction bases: 4. CDR1 is GEAIGNYY and CDR2 is EKD in the germline V gene. CDR3 sequence (DNA): TGTGCCTGTGACACCATGGGGGATACTAACTCCTGGGACACCCGACAGATGTTTTTC. Its protein product is CACDTMGDTNSWDTRQMFF.

A few counts support this clone. A read error may account for a junction end that differs from germline. The rearrangement joins TRDV2 to TRDJ3; D is perhaps TRDD3 (5 bases). The germline V gene encodes CDR1 GEAIGNYY and CDR2 EKD. The CDR3 spans 16 residues. In DNA, the CDR3 is TGTGCCTGTGACACCGTGGGATCCTCGGACACCCGCCAGATGTTTTTC. Translation gives CACDTVGSSDTRQMFF.

The table lists this clone with a few counts. This may stem from a read error, because a much larger clone lies one nucleotide away. Other DNA sequences of this sample code for an identical CDR3. This chain connects TRDV2 to TRDJ2; 13 bases fit TRDD3. CDR1 is GEAIGNYY and CDR2 is EKD in the germline V gene. CDR3 length: 20 amino acids. CDR3 sequence: CACDTVLGDTQNLMTAQLFF. CDR3 in DNA: TGTGCCTGTGACACCGTACTGGGGGATACGCAAAACCTGATGACAGCCCAACTCTTCTTT.

There are a few counts of this clone. Just one base apart from a much larger clone, this may be a read error. The V gene is TRDV2, the J gene TRDJ3; 9 bases agree with TRDD3. The CDR3 totals 19 residues. CDR1 is GEAIGNYY, CDR2 EKD, per germline. The CDR3 coding sequence is TGTGCCTGTGACACCGGGGGATACTGGAGCTCCTGGGACACCCGACAGGTGTTTTTC. The encoded protein is CACDTGGYWSSWDTRQVFF.

This clone was counted only a few times. A far larger clone is one base from this, pointing to a likely read error. The same CDR3 is also encoded by other DNA sequences in this sample. The chain uses TRDV2 and TRDJ3; 9 bases match TRDD3. CDR1 and CDR2 (germline): GEAIGNYY, EKD. The CDR3 loop spans 19 amino acids. V trimming: 0 bases; J trimming: 0 bases; junction bases outside the gene matches: 5. The CDR3 bases are TGTGCCTGTGACACCGCAGGGGGATACAGCTCCTGGGACACCCGACAGATGTTTTTC. Its translation is CACDTAGGYSSWDTRQMFF.

The table lists this clone with a few counts. This may be a read error: a much more frequent sequence differs by one nucleotide. V gene TRDV2 combines with J gene TRDJ3; TRDD2 agrees at 7 bases. In germline, CDR1 is GEAIGNYY, CDR2 EKD. This CDR3 comprises 22 residues. The CDR3 nucleotides read TGTGCCTGTGACGGCGTTTCCTACTATACGCCCTCAAGGCTCTGGAACACCCGACAGATGTTTTTC. Translation gives CACDGVSYYTPSRLWNTRQMFF.

A few counts support this clone. TCRdb has a much larger clone's protein, which differs at residue 18 from the translation of this DNA, likely because of a read error; what is shown is the protein translated from the DNA. The chain's CDR3 is CACDTVLGDFRSWDTRQTFF. The CDR3 DNA reads TGTGCCTGTGACACCGTACTGGGGGATTTTCGCTCCTGGGACACCCGACAGACGTTTTTC. This rearrangement joins TRDV2 to TRDJ3; 10 nucleotides line up with TRDD3. Germline-derived CDR1 and CDR2 are GEAIGNYY and EKD. The CDR3 consists of 20 residues.

This clone was seen more than once but under ten times. A much larger clonotype is one base distant, so this may be a read error. The chain employs TRDV1 and TRDJ3, with 10 bases lining up with TRDD3. Germline CDR1 and CDR2: TSWWSYY and QGS. This CDR3 is 23 amino acids long. This CDR3 is CAPGDSPRLRGDTLSWDTRQMFF. In DNA, the CDR3 is TGTGCTCCTGGGGACTCCCCCCGACTGCGGGGGGATACGCTTTCCTGGGACACCCGACAGATGTTTTTC.

This clone was counted only a few times. TCRdb lists the protein of a much larger clone for this DNA, which differs at residue 5, so this is likely a read error; the protein given here is translated from the DNA itself. This chain joins TRDV2 and TRDJ3, with D possibly TRDD2 on 5 matching bases. Trimming shortened V by 2 bases and J by 2 bases, and 15 bases separated the two germline ends. The germline CDR1 and CDR2 sequences are GEAIGNYY and EKD. This CDR3 comprises 18 residues. CDR3 amino acids: CACDIVGGFPWDTRQMFF. Written as DNA, the CDR3 is TGTGCCTGTGACATCGTCGGAGGCTTCCCCTGGGACACCCGACAGATGTTTTTC.

In its sample, this clone ranks as medium-sized. The chain carries TRDV2 and TRDJ2, with a possible D match to TRDD3 (6 bases). This CDR3 is built from 17 residues. Deletions cut 1 base from V and 4 bases from J, with 18 bases between. The germline gives CDR1 GEAIGNYY, CDR2 EKD. The CDR3 loop is CACDTIDGGPPTAQLFF. The DNA of the CDR3 is TGTGCCTGTGACACTATCGATGGGGGGCCCCCGACAGCACAACTCTTCTTT.

This clone counts as medium-sized (0.01 to 0.1%). J is TRDJ3 and V is TRDV2, with 9 bases aligning to TRDD3. Trimming cost V 3 bases and J 3 bases; bases outside gene matches: 8. The CDR3 totals 18 residues. Germline V gives CDR1 GEAIGNYY, CDR2 EKD. CDR3 loop: CACDSGWGINWDTRQMFF. The CDR3 DNA follows: TGTGCCTGTGACTCGGGATGGGGGATAAACTGGGACACCCGACAGATGTTTTTC.

Remarks on this clone: The TCRdb protein comes from a much larger clone and disagrees with this DNA's translation at residue 6, likely due to a read error; the protein given here is derived from the DNA. The J gene is TRDJ3, the V gene TRDV2; D call uncertain. CDR3 size: 18 residues. Trimming took 0 bases from V and 0 from J, leaving 11 bases between them. CDR1 is GEAIGNYY, CDR2 EKD, per germline. The CDR3 bases are TGTGCCTGTGACACCGCACTGCGTAGCTCCTGGGACACCCGACAGATGTTTTTC. Its translation: CACDTALRSSWDTRQMFF.